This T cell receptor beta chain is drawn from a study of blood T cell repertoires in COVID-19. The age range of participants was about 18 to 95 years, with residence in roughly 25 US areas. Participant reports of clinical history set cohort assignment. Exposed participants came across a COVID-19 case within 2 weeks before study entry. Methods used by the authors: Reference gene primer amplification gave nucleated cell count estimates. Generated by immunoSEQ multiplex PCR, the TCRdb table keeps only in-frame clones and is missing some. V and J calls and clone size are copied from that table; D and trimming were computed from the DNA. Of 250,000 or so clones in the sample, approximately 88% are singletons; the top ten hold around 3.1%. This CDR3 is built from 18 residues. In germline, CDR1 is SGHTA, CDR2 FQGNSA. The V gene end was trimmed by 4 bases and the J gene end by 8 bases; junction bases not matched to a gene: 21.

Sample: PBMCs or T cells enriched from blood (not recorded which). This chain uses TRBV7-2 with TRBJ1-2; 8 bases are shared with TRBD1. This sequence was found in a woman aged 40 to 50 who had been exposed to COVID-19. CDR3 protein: CASSSADGRGQGGGGYTF. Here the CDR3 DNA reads TGTGCCAGCAGCTCAGCTGACGGGCGAGGACAGGGCGGAGGGGGCTACACCTTC.